The text below deals with one T cell receptor (beta chain). Its cognate antigen is unknown. Sequencing was performed with immunoSEQ multiplex PCR; in TCRdb, only in-frame clones are kept and a portion is missing. Of some 35,000 clones listed, about 85% are singletons. This specimen belongs to a study of radiotherapy plus CTLA-4 blockade in lung cancer. Germline V gene lookup returns CDR1 SGHTA and CDR2 FQGNSA. There are 16 residues in the CDR3. J was trimmed by 6 bases and V by 6 bases; bases with no gene match: 10. General study results and limits: The best predictor of response was reported to be early blood T cell clone dynamics, with interferon-beta.

This TCR derives from a human donor with non-small cell lung cancer who had stable disease on radiotherapy plus ipilimumab. This specimen consisted of peripheral blood, obtained from a patient treated with radiotherapy plus ipilimumab. The chain uses TRBV7-2 and TRBJ2-1, with 11 bases fitting TRBD2. The CDR3 region has the DNA TGTGCCAGCAGACGCTCCCTAGCGGGAGGCGTCAATGAGCAGTTCTTC. Its protein is CASRRSLAGGVNEQFF.